This TCR beta chain came from a study of CD8 T cells in Susac syndrome. The T cells that were sequenced for TCR beta were CD8+ and CD4+ cells from blood. Treatment-naive patients with stable or active relapsing-remitting disease were the multiple sclerosis controls. The RNA, about 0.45 to 1 ug, was put through reverse transcription using random hexamers. Amplification of TCR beta CDR3 used immunoSEQ multiplex PCR across 54 Vbeta and 13 Jbeta. TCRdb re-analysed the immunoSEQ multiplex PCR reads in MiXCR, keeping a single row per CDR3 protein. The top ten hold about 0.12% of the sample, which has approximately 220,000 distinct CDR3 sequences, 80% to 95% seen once. Germline assignment: CDR1 SGHNT and CDR2 YYREEE (reference sequence). The V and J ends lost 0 bases and 4 bases respectively, with 10 bases between them. The CDR3 contains 14 residues.

The clonotype was recovered from a human donor with multiple sclerosis. J is TRBJ1-2 and V is TRBV5-4, with no clear D. Source material: CD8+ T cells from PBMCs. The CDR3 sequence is CASSLEGIFYGYTF. DNA of the CDR3: TGTGCCAGCAGCTTGGAGGGTATCTTCTATGGCTACACCTTC.